This entry describes one TCR beta chain. Its binding antigen is unknown. No clone much larger than this one lies a single base away; base qualities are absent. This entry is derived from a study of OX40 agonist ivuxolimab in advanced cancers. With respect to the entire study: Ivuxolimab was a fully human IgG2 agonistic monoclonal antibody targeting the costimulatory receptor OX40 (CD134). Partial responses occurred in three dose-escalation patients, of whom one had hepatocellular carcinoma and two had cutaneous melanoma. Among the roughly 52 dose-escalation patients, some 20 had hepatocellular carcinoma, around 15 melanoma, 9 renal cell carcinoma and 9 head and neck cancer. The point of sequencing TCRbeta in the periphery was to test whether ivuxolimab changed TCR sequence diversity and drove clonal T-cell expansion. Patients were allowed to have had prior anti-PD-1, anti-PD-L1 or anti-CTLA-4 therapy, and about 40% of the dose-escalation patients had been treated with checkpoint inhibitors. Intravenous ivuxolimab was administered to patients every 2 weeks at six dose levels: 0.01, 0.1, 0.3, 1.5, 3 and 10 mg/kg. The monotherapy dose-escalation portion (N ≈ 57 patients) of the phase I ivuxolimab trial is reported in the paper. In the dose-escalation cohort, nearly 85% of patients were male, and the mean age was 60 years with a range of roughly 20 to 79.

For sequencing of the TCRbeta CDR3 region, genomic DNA was extracted from the sorted cells. The immunoSEQ Assay was used for sequencing of TCRbeta CDR3 regions. This immuneACCESS table, as held by TCRdb, lists in-frame sequences with V and J called but not all clones. Of the missing ones, under half trace to an unresolved V gene in checked studies; the others have no known cause. This sample has 77,000 or so clones in its table, and approximately 95% of those were observed once. The ten largest account for just over 20% of the sample. Paper-wide results and their limitations: In the 0.1-3.0 mg/kg groups, partial responders had among the lowest normalized peripheral clonal expansion, particularly in CD8+ T cells. Low levels of normalized T-cell clonal expansion were also seen in some patients who did not respond. Which antigens the clonally expanded peripheral T cells were specific for was not determined. On average, CD8+ T cells showed more expanded clones than CD4+ T cells after ivuxolimab. At doses of 0.1 to 3.0 mg/kg, clonal expansion of both CD4+ and CD8+ T cells in blood was seen between baseline and week 6.

Patients with autoimmune disease history or receiving systemic immunosuppression were excluded from the trial. In every dose cohort, peripheral blood was drawn for TCR sequencing at baseline, cycle 4 day 1, and cycle 7 day 1. Samples were obtained from an open-label, multicenter, first-in-human phase I dose-escalation trial of ivuxolimab. The trial enrolled adults with locally advanced or metastatic head and neck squamous cell, hepatocellular, melanoma or renal cell carcinoma. Before TCR sequencing, CD4+ and CD8+ T cells were separately sorted from peripheral blood. The TCR was taken from an adult with an advanced solid tumor such as melanoma, head and neck, liver or kidney cancer. The material sequenced was CD4+ or CD8+ T cells sorted from blood, taken in a trial of the OX40 agonist ivuxolimab.

The base sequence is TGTGCCAGCAGTTTTGTGGCAGGGATGAACACTGAAGCTTTCTTT. Its translation reads: CASSFVAGMNTEAFF. The chain is assembled from TRBV28 and TRBJ1-1, with TRBD1 perhaps the D gene, on 5 matching bases. The junction shows trimming of 3 bases on V and 0 bases on J, plus 11 bases between the germline ends. From the cysteine up to the phenylalanine, the CDR3 has a length of 15 residues. This entry keeps only the CDR3 DNA: 45 bases, framed from base 1. As encoded in the germline V gene, CDR1 is MDHEN while CDR2 is SYDVKM.